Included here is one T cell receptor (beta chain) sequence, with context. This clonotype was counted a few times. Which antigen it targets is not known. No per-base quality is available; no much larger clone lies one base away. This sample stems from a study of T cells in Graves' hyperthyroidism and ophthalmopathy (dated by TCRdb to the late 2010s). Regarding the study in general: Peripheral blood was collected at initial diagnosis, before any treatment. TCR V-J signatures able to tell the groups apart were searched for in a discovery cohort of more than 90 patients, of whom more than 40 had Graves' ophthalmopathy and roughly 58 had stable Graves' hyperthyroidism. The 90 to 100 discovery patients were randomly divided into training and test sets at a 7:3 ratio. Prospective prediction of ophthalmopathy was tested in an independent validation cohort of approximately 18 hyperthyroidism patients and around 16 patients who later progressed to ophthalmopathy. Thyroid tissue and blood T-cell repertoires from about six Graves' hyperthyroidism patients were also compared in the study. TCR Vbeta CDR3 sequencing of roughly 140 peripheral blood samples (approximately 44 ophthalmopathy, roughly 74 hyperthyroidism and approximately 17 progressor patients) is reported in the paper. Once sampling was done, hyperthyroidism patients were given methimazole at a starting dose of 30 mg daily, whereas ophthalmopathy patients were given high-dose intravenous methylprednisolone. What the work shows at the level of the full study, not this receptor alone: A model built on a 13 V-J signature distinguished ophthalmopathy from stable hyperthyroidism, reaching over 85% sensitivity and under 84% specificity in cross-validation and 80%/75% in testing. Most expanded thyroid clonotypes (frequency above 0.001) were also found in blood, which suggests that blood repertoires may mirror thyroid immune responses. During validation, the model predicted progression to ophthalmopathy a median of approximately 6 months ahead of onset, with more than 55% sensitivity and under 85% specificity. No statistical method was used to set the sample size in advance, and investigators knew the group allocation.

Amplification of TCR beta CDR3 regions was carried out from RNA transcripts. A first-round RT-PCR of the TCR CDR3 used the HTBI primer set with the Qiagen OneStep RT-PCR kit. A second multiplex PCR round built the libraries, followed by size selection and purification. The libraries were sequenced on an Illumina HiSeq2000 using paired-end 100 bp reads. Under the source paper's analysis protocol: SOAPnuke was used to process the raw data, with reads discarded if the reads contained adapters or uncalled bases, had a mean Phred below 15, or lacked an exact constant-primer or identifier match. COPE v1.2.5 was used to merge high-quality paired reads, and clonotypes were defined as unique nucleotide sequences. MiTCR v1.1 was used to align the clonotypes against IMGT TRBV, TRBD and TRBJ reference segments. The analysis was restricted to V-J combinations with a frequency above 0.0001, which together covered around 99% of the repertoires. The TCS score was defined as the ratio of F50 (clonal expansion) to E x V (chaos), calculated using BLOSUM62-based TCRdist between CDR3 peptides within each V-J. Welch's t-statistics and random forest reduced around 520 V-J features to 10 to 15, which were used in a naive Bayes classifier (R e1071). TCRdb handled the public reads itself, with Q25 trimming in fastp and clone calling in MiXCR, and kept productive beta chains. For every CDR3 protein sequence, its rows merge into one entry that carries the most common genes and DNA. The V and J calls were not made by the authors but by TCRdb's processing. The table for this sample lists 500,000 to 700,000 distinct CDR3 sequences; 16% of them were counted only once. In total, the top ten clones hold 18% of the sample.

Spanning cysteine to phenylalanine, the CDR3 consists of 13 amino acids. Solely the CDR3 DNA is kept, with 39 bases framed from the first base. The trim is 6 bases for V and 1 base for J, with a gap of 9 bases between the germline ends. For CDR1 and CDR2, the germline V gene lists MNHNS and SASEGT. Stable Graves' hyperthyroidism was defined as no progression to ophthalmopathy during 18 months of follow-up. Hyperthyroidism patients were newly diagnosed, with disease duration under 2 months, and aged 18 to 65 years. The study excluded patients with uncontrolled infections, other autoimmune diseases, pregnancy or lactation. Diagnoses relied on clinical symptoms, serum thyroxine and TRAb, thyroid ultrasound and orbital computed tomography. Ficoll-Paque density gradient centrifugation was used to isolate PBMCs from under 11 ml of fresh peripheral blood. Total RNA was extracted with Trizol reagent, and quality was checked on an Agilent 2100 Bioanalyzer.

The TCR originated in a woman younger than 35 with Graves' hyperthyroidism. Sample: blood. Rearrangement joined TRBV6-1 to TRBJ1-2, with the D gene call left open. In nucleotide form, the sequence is TGTGCCAGCAGGTCCACCCGTAACTATGGCTACACCTTC. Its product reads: CASRSTRNYGYTF.